Listed below are T cell receptor beta chains from one sample, sequenced in a study of T cell changes during pregnancy in multiple sclerosis. Sequencing was performed with immunoSEQ multiplex PCR; in TCRdb, only in-frame clones are kept and a portion is missing. Of around 39,000 clones listed, over 90% were seen once; the top ten hold 0.4% to 0.45%. The sequencing here drew on CD4+ T cells from peripheral blood mononuclear cells, taken in the third trimester of pregnancy. These receptors all stem from a female donor in good health, enrolled as a control in a pregnancy study. Each CDR3 is given with its conserved first and last residue. A D gene is named only where the DNA matches it firmly. Part of the rows lack a size; the others show once, few, many or a class for expanded clones.

>TRBJ2-5|.|TRBV5-1|.
CASSLWGGPQETQYF
TGCGCCAGCAGCTTGTGGGGGGGCCCCCAAGAGACCCAGTACTTC
>TRBJ2-2|TRBD1|TRBV6-4|once
CAARQTGAATGELFF
TGTGCCGCTCGACAGACAGGGGCGGCCACCGGGGAGCTGTTTTTT
>TRBJ1-3|TRBD1|TRBV7-2|.
CASSLFPGGLSGNTIYF
TGTGCCAGCAGCTTATTCCCAGGGGGCCTCTCTGGAAACACCATATATTTT
>TRBJ2-2|.|TRBV5-4|.
CASSGLDSNTGELFF
TGTGCCAGCAGCGGGCTGGATTCCAACACCGGGGAGCTGTTTTTT
>TRBJ1-2|.|TRBV20-1|.
CSARLGRGYTF
TGCAGTGCCCGCCTCGGGAGGGGCTACACCTTC
>TRBJ1-1|TRBD1|TRBV7-2|.
CASSANRQGGNTEAFF
TGTGCCAGCAGCGCAAATAGACAGGGAGGGAACACTGAAGCTTTCTTT
>TRBJ2-6|.|TRBV6-1|.
CASSESGTGANVLTF
TGTGCCAGCAGTGAATCCGGGACTGGGGCCAACGTCCTGACTTTC
>TRBJ2-3|.|TRBV2|.
CASSEALTDTQYF
TGTGCCAGCAGTGAGGCTCTCACAGATACGCAGTATTTT
>TRBJ1-4|.|TRBV7-2|.
CASSAGQSYNEKLFF
TGTGCCAGCAGCGCCGGACAGTCCTATAATGAAAAACTGTTTTTT
>TRBJ1-6|.|TRBV21-1|.
CASSPDRRVVPNSPLHF
TGTGCCAGCAGTCCAGACAGGCGCGTCGTACCCAATTCACCCCTCCACTTT
>TRBJ1-2|.|TRBV7-9|few
CASSHHFRDAYGYTF
TGTGCCAGCAGCCACCATTTCAGGGATGCCTATGGCTACACCTTC
>TRBJ1-5|TRBD1|TRBV7-9|.
CASSLGTGGNQPQHF
TGTGCCAGCAGTCTCGGGACAGGCGGCAATCAGCCCCAGCATTTT
>TRBJ2-1|.|TRBV2|once
CASSGGQKASEQFF
TGTGCCAGCAGTGGGGGGCAGAAGGCCAGTGAGCAGTTCTTC
>TRBJ1-2|.|TRBV18|.
CASSHPGQGDYGYTF
TGTGCCAGCTCACACCCCGGGCAGGGCGACTATGGCTACACCTTC
>TRBJ2-5|.|TRBV7-2|.
CASSSTGGGPQYF
TGTGCCAGCAGCAGTACAGGGGGGGGGCCCCAGTACTTC
>TRBJ1-2|.|TRBV5-1|once
CASSLAQGRNGYTF
TGCGCCAGCAGCTTGGCCCAGGGGCGAAATGGCTACACCTTC
>TRBJ1-1|TRBD1|TRBV7-9|.
CASKGALSTEAFF
TGTGCCAGCAAGGGGGCGCTGAGCACTGAAGCTTTCTTT
>TRBJ2-4|TRBD2|TRBV7-2|.
CASSPPGGIDNIQYF
TGTGCCAGCAGCCCCCCCGGGGGGATTGATAACATTCAGTACTTC
>TRBJ1-4|.|TRBV9|.
CASSFRTNEKLFF
TGTGCCAGTTCGTTCCGGACTAATGAAAAACTGTTTTTT
>TRBJ1-2|TRBD1|TRBV19|.
CASSFTGTDNGYTF
TGTGCCAGTAGTTTCACCGGGACAGACAATGGCTACACCTTC
>TRBJ1-3|.|TRBV6-5|.
CASGPGQGFGNTIYF
TGTGCCTCGGGACCGGGGCAGGGGTTCGGAAACACCATATATTTT
>TRBJ2-7|.|TRBV2|.
CASTREAGPYEQYF
TGTGCCAGCACCCGGGAAGCCGGCCCCTACGAGCAGTACTTC
>TRBJ2-7|.|TRBV7-2|.
CASSLAHQDYEQYF
TGTGCCAGCAGCTTAGCGCACCAGGACTACGAGCAGTACTTC
>TRBJ1-6|.|TRBV27|.
CASSQNRSPLHF
TGTGCCAGCAGCCAGAACCGATCACCCCTCCACTTT
>TRBJ2-6|.|TRBV28|.
CASSPPGGANVLTF
TGTGCCAGCAGTCCCCCCGGTGGGGCCAACGTCCTGACTTTC
>TRBJ1-1|TRBD1|TRBV6-5|.
CASRRTGGSAFF
TGTGCCAGCAGAAGGACAGGGGGATCCGCTTTCTTT
>TRBJ1-3|.|TRBV7-3|.
CASSEQGAGNTIYF
TGTGCCAGCAGCGAACAGGGTGCTGGAAACACCATATATTTT
>TRBJ2-2|.|TRBV19|once
CASRPTAGRELFF
TGTGCCAGTAGGCCGACTGCAGGGCGGGAGCTGTTTTTT
>TRBJ1-5|.|TRBV6-5|.
CASSYAAQNQPQHF
TGTGCCAGCAGTTACGCGGCTCAAAATCAGCCCCAGCATTTT
>TRBJ2-1|TRBD2|TRBV11-2|.
CASSSGSSGGAHEQFF
TGTGCCAGCAGCTCGGGGTCCAGCGGGGGTGCCCATGAGCAGTTCTTC
>TRBJ1-4|TRBD1|TRBV5-3|.
CARSVHRGLGEKLFF
TGTGCCAGAAGCGTTCACAGGGGGCTAGGTGAAAAACTGTTTTTT
>TRBJ1-6|.|TRBV7-2|.
CASSLAGGSNSPLHF
TGTGCCAGCAGCTTAGCCGGCGGTTCTAATTCACCCCTCCACTTT
>TRBJ2-3|TRBD1|TRBV9|.
CASSVATGQITDTQYF
TGTGCCAGCAGCGTAGCTACGGGACAGATTACAGATACGCAGTATTTT
>TRBJ2-7|TRBD1|TRBV7-9|.
CASSLAWGTGSGEQYF
TGTGCCAGCAGCTTAGCGTGGGGGACAGGGTCTGGAGAGCAGTACTTC
>TRBJ2-7|.|TRBV5-1|.
CASSFGDIYEQYF
TGCGCCAGCAGCTTCGGGGACATTTACGAGCAGTACTTC
>TRBJ2-1|.|TRBV11-3|.
CASSLAQLNEQFF
TGTGCCAGCAGCTTAGCACAGCTGAATGAGCAGTTCTTC
>TRBJ1-1|.|TRBV6-6|.
CASSYTRQVLNTEAFF
TGTGCCAGCAGCTATACCCGACAGGTTTTGAACACTGAAGCTTTCTTT
>TRBJ2-1|.|TRBV6-5|.
CASSYERNNEQFF
TGTGCCAGCAGTTACGAGCGGAACAATGAGCAGTTCTTC
>TRBJ2-6|.|TRBV4-3|.
CASSQGGPGANVLTF
TGCGCCAGCAGCCAAGGGGGGCCTGGGGCCAACGTCCTGACTTTC
>TRBJ1-4|.|TRBV10-3|once
CAISDGIKEKLFF
TGTGCCATCAGTGACGGGATTAAAGAAAAACTGTTTTTT
>TRBJ2-7|TRBD1|TRBV14|.
CASSLTGYEQYF
TGTGCCAGCAGCCTGACAGGGTACGAGCAGTACTTC